This T cell receptor beta chain was identified in a study of blood T cell repertoires in COVID-19. As for the study in general: The United States, Italy and Spain were the sources of the acute and convalescent COVID-19 samples.

The CDR3 covers 16 residues. The V and J ends lost 2 bases and 4 bases, in that order; junction bases with no gene match: 7. Per the germline V gene, CDR1 is SEHNR and CDR2 is FQNEAQ (reference sequence). Participants spanned ages about 18 to 100 years and resided in about two dozen US areas. Participant reports of clinical history set cohort assignment. TCRdb's copy holds only in-frame clones and misses some; the assay was immunoSEQ multiplex PCR. The sample has about 240,000 clones, 70% to 90% seen once; the top ten hold about 3.5%. The TCR sequence derives from a woman aged 35 to 49 with acute COVID-19. The V and J genes are TRBV7-9 and TRBJ2-3; TRBD2 matches at 9 bases. The sample taken for sequencing was PBMCs or T cells enriched from blood (not recorded which). Here the CDR3 reads CASSLSLAGVSDTQYF. The CDR3 bases are TGTGCCAGCAGCTTATCCTTAGCGGGAGTGTCAGATACGCAGTATTTT.